This TCR beta chain was captured by sequencing in a study of T cell responses to AZD1222 COVID-19 vaccine. As for the study in general: The study pooled second doses at about 4 or about 12 weeks. General study results and limits: Clonal diversity was possibly underestimated, and white British individuals and females predominated among donors. Baseline serology detected seropositivity in only 5 to 7 AZD1222 recipients.

A word on this clone: Antigen specificity is unknown.

Clones were read by immunoSEQ multiplex PCR, and TCRdb kept only the in-frame ones, dropping some. This sample yields 130,000 or so clones, of which around nine tenths are seen a single time; roughly 6% belongs to the top ten. J lost 4 bases, V lost 5 bases, and 7 bases had no gene match. Germline CDR1 is LGHNA and CDR2 is YSLEER. This CDR3 is built from 15 residues. The sequence came from an adult in good health. This chain links TRBV4-3 with TRBJ1-4; the match to TRBD1 covers 7 bases. Sequenced here: peripheral blood, sampled on day 0 of AZD1222 vaccination. CDR3 bases: TGCGCCAGCAGCTCACGGACAGGCCTTAATGAAAAACTGTTTTTT. This codes for CASSSRTGLNEKLFF.